This record concerns one TCR beta chain sequence. This entry comes from a study of shared T cell receptors in the human thymus. The CDR3 is made up of 15 amino acids. Germline CDR1 MNHEY, CDR2 SVGAGI. V was clipped by 7 bases and J by 7 bases, with 19 bases between them. Measured with immunoSEQ multiplex PCR; TCRdb has only the in-frame clones, and not every one. This sample has approximately 730,000 clones, with approximately 85% found just once. These records were also assigned to another study, of human thymus T cells. Per that study: Samples came from healthy Finnish infants during open corrective cardiac surgery. From resections taken during corrective heart surgery, the thymus tissue was obtained.

This sequence was found in a girl under three years old with a congenital heart defect. This rearrangement joins TRBV6-5 to TRBJ2-2; D may be TRBD1 (6 bases). The specimen was thymocytes. The CDR3 protein is CASTGVARIIGELFF. In DNA, the CDR3 is TGTGCCAGCACAGGGGTGGCGCGGATCATCGGGGAGCTGTTTTTT.